The 13 T cell receptor beta chains presented below share a single source sample, sequenced in a study of T cells expressing NK-cell markers. After re-calling the 5' RACE reads, TCRdb lists one entry per CDR3 protein, DNA absent. Here the sample table reports approximately 170,000 distinct CDR3 sequences. Specimen: blood T cells: a sorted CD56 or NKG2C T cell subset, CD4+ or CD8+ T cells, or bulk PBMC T cells (not recorded which). Receptors were obtained from a man between 18 and 69 years old in good health.

This rearrangement joins TRBV20-1 to TRBJ2-1; absent DNA, TCRdb's TRBD2 call cannot be checked. The CDR3 totals 12 residues. The germline V gene has CDR1 DFQATT and CDR2 SNEGSKA (reference sequence). CDR3 in amino acids: CSARPSGNEQFF.

The chain has TRBV4-2 and TRBJ2-1; lacking DNA, the TRBD1 call made by TCRdb goes unchecked. This CDR3 spans 11 amino acids. Germline V lookup: CDR1 LGHNA, CDR2 YNFKEQ. The CDR3 sequence: CASSDRDEQFF.

The chain's CDR3 is CASSRTGGMNTEAFF. The chain is built from TRBV2 and TRBJ1-1; no DNA is available, so the TRBD1 call from TCRdb remains unchecked. The CDR3 consists of 15 residues. Germline CDR1 reads SNHLY; CDR2 reads FYNNEI. The variable domain in full, with the rest retrieved from reference TRBV2 and TRBJ1-1, is EPEVTQTPSHQVTQMGQEVILRCVPISNHLYFYWYRQILGQKVEFLVSFYNNEISEKSEIFDDQFSVERPDGSNFTLKIRSTKLEDSAMYFCASSRTGGMNTEAFFGQGTRLTVV.

The chain carries TRBV6-4 and TRBJ1-2; TCRdb names TRBD1, which stays unverified in the absence of DNA. CDR1 is MRHNA and CDR2 is SNTAGT in the germline V gene. The CDR3 contains 13 residues. The CDR3 sequence is CASSGDSSYGYTF.

The chain recombines TRBV12-3 or TRBV12-4 with TRBJ2-7. This CDR3 spans 15 amino acids. The CDR3: CASSSQAALFYEQYF.

The chain uses TRBV19 and TRBJ1-5; TCRdb's assignment of TRBD1 cannot be checked, as there is no DNA. The CDR3 is made up of 14 amino acids. Germline loops: CDR1 LNHDA, CDR2 SQIVND (reference sequence). CDR3 in amino acids: CAISAGASYQPQHF.

The chain combines TRBV10-2 with TRBJ2-1. The CDR3 runs to 14 residues. Per the germline V gene, CDR1 is WSHSY and CDR2 is SAAADI. The CDR3 is CASSDSHYYNEQFF.

The chain joins TRBV20-1 to TRBJ2-7; TCRdb gives TRBD1 as the D gene, but with no DNA this cannot be confirmed. This CDR3 is built from 12 residues. Germline assignment: CDR1 DFQATT and CDR2 SNEGSKA (reference sequence). CDR3 amino acids: CSGDRGFYEQYF.

The chain links TRBV6-5 to TRBJ1-1; TCRdb selects TRBD1, and the lack of DNA leaves this call unchecked. This CDR3 has 14 amino acids. Germline V CDR1 and CDR2: MNHEY, SVGAGI. The CDR3 sequence is CASSYSWGQTEAFF.

This rearrangement joins TRBV2 to TRBJ2-7; TCRdb's D call, TRBD1, is unchecked because there is no DNA. The CDR3 length is 16 residues. Germline CDR1 is SNHLY and CDR2 is FYNNEI. The CDR3 is CASSGFGGKNPYEQYF.

V usage is TRBV15 and J usage is TRBJ1-5; there is no DNA to check the TCRdb D call of TRBD1. The CDR3 extends over 15 amino acids. Germline CDR1 reads LNHNV; CDR2 reads YYDKDF (reference sequence). CDR3 in amino acids: CATRGRQDSNQPQHF.

V usage is TRBV7-9 and J usage is TRBJ1-2. This CDR3 is 15 amino acids long. CDR1 SEHNR and CDR2 FQNEAQ come from the germline V gene (reference sequence). The CDR3 sequence is CASSWAVGRDYGYTF.

This chain connects TRBV6-5 to TRBJ2-2. The germline V gene has CDR1 MNHEY and CDR2 SVGAGI. CDR3 length: 16 amino acids. CDR3 sequence reads: CASSYSAGPNTGELFF.